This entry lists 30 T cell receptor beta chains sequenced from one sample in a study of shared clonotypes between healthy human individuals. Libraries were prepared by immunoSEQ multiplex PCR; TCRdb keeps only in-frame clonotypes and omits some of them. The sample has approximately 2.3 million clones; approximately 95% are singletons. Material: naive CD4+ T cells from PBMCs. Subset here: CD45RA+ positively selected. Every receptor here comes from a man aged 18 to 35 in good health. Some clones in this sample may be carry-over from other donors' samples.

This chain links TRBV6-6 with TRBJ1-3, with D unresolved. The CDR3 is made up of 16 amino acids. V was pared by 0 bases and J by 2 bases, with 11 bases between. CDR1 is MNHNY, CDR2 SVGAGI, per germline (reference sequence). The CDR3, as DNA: TGTGCCAGCAGTTACTCGGGGAACGTCCCTGGAAACACCATATATTTT. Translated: CASSYSGNVPGNTIYF.

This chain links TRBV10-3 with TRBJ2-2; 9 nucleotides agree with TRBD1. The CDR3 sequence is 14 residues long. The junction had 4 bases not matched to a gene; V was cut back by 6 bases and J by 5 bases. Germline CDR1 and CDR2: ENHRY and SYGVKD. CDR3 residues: CAIRAGQGTGELFF. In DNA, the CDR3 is TGTGCCATCAGGGCGGGACAGGGTACCGGGGAGCTGTTTTTT.

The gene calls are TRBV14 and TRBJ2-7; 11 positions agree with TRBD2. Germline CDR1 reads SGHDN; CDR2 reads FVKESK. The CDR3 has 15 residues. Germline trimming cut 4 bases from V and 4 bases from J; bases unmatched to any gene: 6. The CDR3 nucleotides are TGTGCCAGCAGCCTAACTAGCGGGAGACTATACGAGCAGTACTTC. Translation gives CASSLTSGRLYEQYF.

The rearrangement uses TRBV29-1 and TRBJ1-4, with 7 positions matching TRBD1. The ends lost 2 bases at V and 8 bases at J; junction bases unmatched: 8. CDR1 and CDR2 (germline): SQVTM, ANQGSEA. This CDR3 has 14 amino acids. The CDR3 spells CSVESGRGREKLFF. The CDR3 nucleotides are TGCAGCGTTGAAAGTGGCAGGGGGAGGGAAAAACTGTTTTTT. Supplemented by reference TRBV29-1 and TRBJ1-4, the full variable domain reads SAVISQKPSRDICQRGTSLTIQCQVDSQVTMMFWYRQQPGQSLTLIATANQGSEATYESGFVIDKFPISRPNLTFSTLTVSNMSPEDSSIYLCSVESGRGREKLFFGSGTQLSVL.

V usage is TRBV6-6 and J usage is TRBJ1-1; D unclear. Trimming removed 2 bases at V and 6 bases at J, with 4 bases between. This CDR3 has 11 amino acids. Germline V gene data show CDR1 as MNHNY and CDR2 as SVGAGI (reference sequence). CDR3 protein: CASSYGPEAFF. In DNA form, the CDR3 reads TGTGCCAGCAGTTACGGCCCTGAAGCTTTCTTT.

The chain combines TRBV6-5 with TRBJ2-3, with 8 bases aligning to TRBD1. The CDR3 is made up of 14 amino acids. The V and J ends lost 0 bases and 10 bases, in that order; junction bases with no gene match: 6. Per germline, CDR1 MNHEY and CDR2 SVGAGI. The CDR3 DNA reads TGTGCCAGCAGTTACTCGAGCGAGGGACAGGCGCAGTATTTT. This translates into CASSYSSEGQAQYF.

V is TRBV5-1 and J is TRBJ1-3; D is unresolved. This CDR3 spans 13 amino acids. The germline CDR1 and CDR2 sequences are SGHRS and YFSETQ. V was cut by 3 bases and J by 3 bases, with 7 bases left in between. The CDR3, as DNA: TGCGCCAGCAGCTCAGGATTTGGAAACACCATATATTTT. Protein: CASSSGFGNTIYF.

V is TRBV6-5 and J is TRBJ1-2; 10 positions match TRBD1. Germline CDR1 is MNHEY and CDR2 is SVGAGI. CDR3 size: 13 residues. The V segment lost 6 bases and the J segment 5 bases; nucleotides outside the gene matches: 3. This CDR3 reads CASSRTGGYGYTF. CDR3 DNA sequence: TGTGCCAGCAGCCGGACAGGGGGGTATGGCTACACCTTC.

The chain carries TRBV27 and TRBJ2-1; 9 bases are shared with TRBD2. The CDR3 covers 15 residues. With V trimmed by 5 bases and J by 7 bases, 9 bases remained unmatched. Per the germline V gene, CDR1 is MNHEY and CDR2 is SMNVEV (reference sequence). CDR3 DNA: TGTGCCAGCAGTAACACGGGACTAGCTCGTAATGAGCAGTTCTTC. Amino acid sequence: CASSNTGLARNEQFF.

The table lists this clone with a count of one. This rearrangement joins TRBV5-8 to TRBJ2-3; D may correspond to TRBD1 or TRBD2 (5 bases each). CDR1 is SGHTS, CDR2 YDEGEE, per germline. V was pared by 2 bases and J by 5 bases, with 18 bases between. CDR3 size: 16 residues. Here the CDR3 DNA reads TGTGCCAGCAGCTTTCGACCGGGACCCCCAAGAGATACGCAGTATTTT. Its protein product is CASSFRPGPPRDTQYF. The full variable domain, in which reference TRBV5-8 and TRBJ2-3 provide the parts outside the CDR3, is EAGVTQSPTHLIKTRGQQATLRCSPISGHTSVYWYQQALGLGLQFLLWYDEGEERNRGNFPPRFSGRQFPNYSSELNVNALELEDSALYLCASSFRPGPPRDTQYFGPGTRLTVL.

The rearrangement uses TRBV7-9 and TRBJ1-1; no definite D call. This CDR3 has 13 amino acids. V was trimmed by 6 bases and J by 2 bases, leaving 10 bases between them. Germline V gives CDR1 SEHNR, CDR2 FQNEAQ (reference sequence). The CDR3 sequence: CASRVRANTEAFF. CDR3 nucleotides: TGTGCCAGCAGGGTGCGGGCAAACACTGAAGCTTTCTTT.

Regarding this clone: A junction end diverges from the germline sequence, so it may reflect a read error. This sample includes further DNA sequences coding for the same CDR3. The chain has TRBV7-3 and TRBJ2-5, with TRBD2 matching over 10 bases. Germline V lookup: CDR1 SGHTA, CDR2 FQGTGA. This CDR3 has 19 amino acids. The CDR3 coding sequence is TGTGCCAGCAGCTTAAACCCCATTCAACTAGCGGGACACCAGGAGACCCAGTACTTC. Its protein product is CASSLNPIQLAGHQETQYF. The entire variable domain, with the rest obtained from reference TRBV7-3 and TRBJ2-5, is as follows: GAGVSQTPSNKVTEKGKYVELRCDPISGHTALYWYRQSLGQGPEFLIYFQGTGAADDSGLPNDRFFAVRPEGSVSTLKIQRTERGDSAVYLCASSLNPIQLAGHQETQYFGPGTRLLVL.

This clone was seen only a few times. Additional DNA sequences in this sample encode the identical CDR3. The CDR3 reads CASSLGGPNTEAFF. The DNA of the CDR3 is TGCGCCAGCAGCCTCGGAGGGCCTAACACTGAAGCTTTCTTT. This sequence joins TRBV5-1 and TRBJ1-1; D is undetermined. CDR3 length: 14 amino acids. Trimming pared 4 bases from V and 2 bases from J, leaving 12 bases between. Germline loops: CDR1 SGHRS, CDR2 YFSETQ.

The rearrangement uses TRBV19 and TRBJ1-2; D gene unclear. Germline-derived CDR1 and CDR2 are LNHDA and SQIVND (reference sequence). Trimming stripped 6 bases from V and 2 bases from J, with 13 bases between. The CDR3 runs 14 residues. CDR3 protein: CASSAGRFNYGYTF. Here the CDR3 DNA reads TGTGCCAGTAGCGCCGGACGGTTCAACTATGGCTACACCTTC.

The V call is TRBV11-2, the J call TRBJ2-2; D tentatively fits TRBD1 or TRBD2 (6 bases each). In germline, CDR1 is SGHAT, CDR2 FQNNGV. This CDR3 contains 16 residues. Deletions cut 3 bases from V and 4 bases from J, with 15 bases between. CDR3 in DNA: TGTGCCAGCAGCTTCCGTGGGGGGCGAGGCACCGGGGAGCTGTTTTTT. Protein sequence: CASSFRGGRGTGELFF.

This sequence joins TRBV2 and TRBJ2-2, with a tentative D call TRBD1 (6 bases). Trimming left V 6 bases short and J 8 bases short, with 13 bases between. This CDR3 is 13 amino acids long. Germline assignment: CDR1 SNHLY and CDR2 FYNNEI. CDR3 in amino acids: CASSVTQGGELFF. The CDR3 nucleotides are TGTGCCAGCAGCGTAACACAGGGAGGGGAGCTGTTTTTT.

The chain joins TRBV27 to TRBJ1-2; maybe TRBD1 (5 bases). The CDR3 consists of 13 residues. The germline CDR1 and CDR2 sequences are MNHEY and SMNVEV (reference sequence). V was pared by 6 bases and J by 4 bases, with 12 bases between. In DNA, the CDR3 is TGTGCCAGCAGGTATGGGGCCAGCTATGGCTACACCTTC. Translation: CASRYGASYGYTF.

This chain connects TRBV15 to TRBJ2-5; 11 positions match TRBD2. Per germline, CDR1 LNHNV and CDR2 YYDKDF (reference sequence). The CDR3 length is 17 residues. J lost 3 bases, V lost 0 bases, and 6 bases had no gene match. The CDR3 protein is CATSRDLLLAGEETQYF. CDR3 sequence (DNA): TGTGCCACCAGCAGAGACCTACTACTAGCGGGAGAAGAGACCCAGTACTTC.

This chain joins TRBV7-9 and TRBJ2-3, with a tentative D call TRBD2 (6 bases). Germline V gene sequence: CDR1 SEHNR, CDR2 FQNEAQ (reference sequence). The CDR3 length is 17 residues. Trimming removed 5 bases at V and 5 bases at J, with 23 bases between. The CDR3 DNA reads TGTGCCAGCAGCCCCCAACTAGCCGGACCACGGCGAGATACGCAGTATTTT. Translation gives CASSPQLAGPRRDTQYF.

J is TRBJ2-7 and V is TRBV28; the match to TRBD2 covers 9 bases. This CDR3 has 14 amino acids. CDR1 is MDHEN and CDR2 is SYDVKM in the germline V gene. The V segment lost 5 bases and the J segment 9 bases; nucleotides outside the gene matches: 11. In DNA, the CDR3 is TGTGCCAGCAGTCCCCCCTGGCGGGAGGGCCGGCAGTACTTC. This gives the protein CASSPPWREGRQYF.

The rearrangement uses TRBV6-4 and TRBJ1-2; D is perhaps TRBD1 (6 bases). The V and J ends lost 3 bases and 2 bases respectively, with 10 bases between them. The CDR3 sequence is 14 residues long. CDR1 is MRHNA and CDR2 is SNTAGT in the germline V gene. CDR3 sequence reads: CASSEGGGNYGYTF. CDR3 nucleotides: TGTGCCAGCAGTGAGGGAGGGGGGAACTATGGCTACACCTTC.

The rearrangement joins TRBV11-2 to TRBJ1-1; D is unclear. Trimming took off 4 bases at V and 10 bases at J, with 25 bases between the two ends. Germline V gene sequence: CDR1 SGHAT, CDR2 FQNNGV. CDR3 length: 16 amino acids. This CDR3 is CASSSTWAPTTEGAFF. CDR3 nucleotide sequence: TGTGCCAGCAGCTCCACCTGGGCCCCGACGACTGAGGGAGCTTTCTTT.

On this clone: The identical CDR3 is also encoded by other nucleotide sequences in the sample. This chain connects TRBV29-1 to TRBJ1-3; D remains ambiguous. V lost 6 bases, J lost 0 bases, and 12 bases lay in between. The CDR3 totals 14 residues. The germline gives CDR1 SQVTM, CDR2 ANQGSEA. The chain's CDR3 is CSVLGPLSGNTIYF. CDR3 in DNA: TGCAGCGTGTTAGGACCCCTCTCTGGAAACACCATATATTTT. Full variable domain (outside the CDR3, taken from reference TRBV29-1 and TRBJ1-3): SAVISQKPSRDICQRGTSLTIQCQVDSQVTMMFWYRQQPGQSLTLIATANQGSEATYESGFVIDKFPISRPNLTFSTLTVSNMSPEDSSIYLCSVLGPLSGNTIYFGEGSWLTVV.

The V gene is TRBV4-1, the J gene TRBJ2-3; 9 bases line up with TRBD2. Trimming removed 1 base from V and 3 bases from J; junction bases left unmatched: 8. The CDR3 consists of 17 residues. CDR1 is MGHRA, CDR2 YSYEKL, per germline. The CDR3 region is CASSQGTSALGTDTQYF. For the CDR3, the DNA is TGCGCCAGCAGCCAAGGGACTAGCGCGCTGGGGACAGATACGCAGTATTTT.

As DNA, the CDR3 is TGTGCCAGCAGTTGGGACAGGGGGCTGAAGACCCAGTACTTC. This encodes CASSWDRGLKTQYF. The J gene is TRBJ2-5, the V gene TRBV7-2; 12 bases are shared with TRBD1. Germline CDR1 SGHTA, CDR2 FQGNSA. There are 14 residues in the CDR3. V dropped 6 bases and J dropped 6; count of bases not matched to a gene: 5.

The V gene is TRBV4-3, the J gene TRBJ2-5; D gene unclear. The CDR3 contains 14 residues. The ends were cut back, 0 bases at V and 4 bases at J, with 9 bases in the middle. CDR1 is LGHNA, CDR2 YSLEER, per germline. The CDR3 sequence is CASSQDVTAETQYF. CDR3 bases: TGCGCCAGCAGCCAAGACGTCACAGCAGAGACCCAGTACTTC.

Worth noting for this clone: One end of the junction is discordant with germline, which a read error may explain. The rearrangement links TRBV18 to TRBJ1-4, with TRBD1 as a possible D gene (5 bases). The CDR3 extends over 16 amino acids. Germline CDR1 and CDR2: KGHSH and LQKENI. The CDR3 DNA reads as TGTGCCAGCTCGCCACCTACGGGGGAGAGGCATGAAAAACTGTTTTTT. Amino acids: CASSPPTGERHEKLFF.

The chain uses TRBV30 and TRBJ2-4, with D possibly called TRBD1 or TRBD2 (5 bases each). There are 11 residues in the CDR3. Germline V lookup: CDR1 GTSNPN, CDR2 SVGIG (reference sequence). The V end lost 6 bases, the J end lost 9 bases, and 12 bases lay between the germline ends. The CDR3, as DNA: TGTGCCTGCGAGGGGTTGGGCATTCAGTACTTC. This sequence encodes CACEGLGIQYF.

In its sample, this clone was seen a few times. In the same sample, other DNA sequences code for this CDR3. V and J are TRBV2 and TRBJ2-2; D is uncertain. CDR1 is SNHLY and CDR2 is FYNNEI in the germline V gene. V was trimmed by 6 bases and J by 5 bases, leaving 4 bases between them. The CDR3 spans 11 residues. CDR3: CASSQTGELFF. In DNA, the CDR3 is TGTGCCAGCAGCCAAACCGGGGAGCTGTTTTTT.

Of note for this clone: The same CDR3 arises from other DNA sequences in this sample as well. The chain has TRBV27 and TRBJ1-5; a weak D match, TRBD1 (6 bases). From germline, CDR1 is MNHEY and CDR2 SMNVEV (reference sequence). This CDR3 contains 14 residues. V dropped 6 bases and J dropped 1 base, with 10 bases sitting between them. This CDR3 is CASSLQGSNQPQHF. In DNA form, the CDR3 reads TGTGCCAGCAGCTTACAGGGAAGCAATCAGCCCCAGCATTTT.